A selection of T cell receptor beta chains follows, all from one sample in a study of blood T cell repertoires in COVID-19. Measured with immunoSEQ multiplex PCR; TCRdb has only the in-frame clones, and not every one. The sample records fewer than 200,000 clones, 88% being singletons. The material sequenced was peripheral blood. All receptors derive from a man in his fifties or sixties who had recovered from COVID-19. Both conserved end residues are part of each CDR3. The order of the fields is CDR3 protein, CDR3 DNA, D gene, clone size, V gene, J gene. The D gene is left open where the match is weak. Some rows mark clone size as missing; the rest say once, few, many or name a class of expanded clone.

cdr3_aa: CASISSGGPTDTQYF
cdr3_nt: TGTGCCAGTATATCCTCCGGGGGGCCCACAGATACGCAGTATTTT
d_call: -
clone_size: -
v_call: TRBV19
j_call: TRBJ2-3

cdr3_aa: CASSISGEQYF
cdr3_nt: TGTGCCAGTAGTATTTCGGGGGAGCAGTACTTC
d_call: -
clone_size: -
v_call: TRBV19
j_call: TRBJ2-7

cdr3_aa: CASMVSGSSTDTQYF
cdr3_nt: TGCGCCAGCATGGTGAGCGGGAGCTCAACAGATACGCAGTATTTT
d_call: TRBD2
clone_size: once
v_call: TRBV5-1
j_call: TRBJ2-3

cdr3_aa: CASSPGQNNQPQHF
cdr3_nt: TGTGCCAGCAGCCCGGGACAGAACAATCAGCCCCAGCATTTT
d_call: TRBD1
clone_size: -
v_call: TRBV11-2
j_call: TRBJ1-5

cdr3_aa: CASSSTSPGTDTQYF
cdr3_nt: TGTGCCAGCAGTTCGACTAGTCCAGGCACAGATACGCAGTATTTT
d_call: -
clone_size: -
v_call: TRBV6-5
j_call: TRBJ2-3

cdr3_aa: CASSPPGQGAEAFF
cdr3_nt: TGTGCCAGCAGTCCCCCGGGACAGGGGGCGGAAGCTTTCTTT
d_call: TRBD1
clone_size: -
v_call: TRBV28
j_call: TRBJ1-1

cdr3_aa: CASSIAGATDTQYF
cdr3_nt: TGTGCCAGCAGTATAGCGGGGGCCACAGATACGCAGTATTTT
d_call: TRBD2
clone_size: -
v_call: TRBV6-6
j_call: TRBJ2-3

cdr3_aa: CASSGASGGRDTQYF
cdr3_nt: TGCGCCAGCAGCGGGGCGTCCGGGGGGAGGGATACGCAGTATTTT
d_call: TRBD2
clone_size: -
v_call: TRBV5-1
j_call: TRBJ2-3

cdr3_aa: CASSSTGAGYTF
cdr3_nt: TGTGCCAGCAGTTCGACAGGGGCCGGCTACACCTTC
d_call: TRBD1
clone_size: few
v_call: TRBV28
j_call: TRBJ1-2

cdr3_aa: CASSASNGRQGDGYTF
cdr3_nt: TGTGCCAGCAGCGCCTCTAATGGCCGACAGGGGGATGGCTACACCTTC
d_call: TRBD1
clone_size: -
v_call: TRBV9
j_call: TRBJ1-2

cdr3_aa: CASSLGQGSGYTF
cdr3_nt: TGTGCCAGCAGCTTAGGACAGGGCTCTGGCTACACCTTC
d_call: TRBD1
clone_size: -
v_call: TRBV7-9
j_call: TRBJ1-2

cdr3_aa: CASSLGQIETQYF
cdr3_nt: TGTGCCAGCAGTTTAGGACAGATAGAGACCCAGTACTTC
d_call: -
clone_size: -
v_call: TRBV28
j_call: TRBJ2-5

cdr3_aa: CASSEAVQGYSNQPQHF
cdr3_nt: TGTGCCAGCAGTGAAGCAGTCCAGGGATATAGCAATCAGCCCCAGCATTTT
d_call: -
clone_size: -
v_call: TRBV6-1
j_call: TRBJ1-5

cdr3_aa: CASSYRATEAFF
cdr3_nt: TGTGCCAGCAGTTACCGAGCCACTGAAGCTTTCTTT
d_call: -
clone_size: -
v_call: TRBV6-5
j_call: TRBJ1-1

cdr3_aa: CASRFGGGGTDTQYF
cdr3_nt: TGTGCCAGTAGATTTGGGGGAGGGGGCACAGATACGCAGTATTTT
d_call: TRBD2
clone_size: -
v_call: TRBV19
j_call: TRBJ2-3